The clone carrying this TCR beta chain was picked up one time. V was pared by 4 bases and J by 0 bases, with 5 bases of the junction left unmatched. The CDR3 covers 16 residues. Germline lookup yields CDR1 LGHNA and CDR2 YSLEER. Assay: immunoSEQ multiplex PCR; the TCRdb copy retains only in-frame clones and omits some. This repertoire shows around 2.1 million clones, about 93% found once; its top ten account for more than 1.5%. This sample stems from a study of shared clonotypes between healthy human individuals. About the study: Each donor's CD4 naive and CD4 memory cells filled three plates apiece, CD8 naive two, and CD8 memory one.

Terminally differentiated effector memory CD45RA+ cells were left out of the naive CD8 fraction, which was CD45RO-negative and positively selected for CCR7. The chain carries TRBV4-3 and TRBJ2-1; 8 bases map to TRBD1. The sample was naive CD8+ T cells from PBMCs. The sequence came from a man between 18 and 29 years old in good health. Some clones in this sample may be carry-over from other donors' samples. The CDR3 loop reads CASSRRDRHSYNEQFF. DNA of the CDR3: TGCGCCAGCAGCCGGAGGGACAGGCACTCCTACAATGAGCAGTTCTTC.